The next 5 T cell receptor beta chains were all read from a single sample in a study of blood T cell dynamics during melanoma immunotherapy. Sequencing used immunoSEQ multiplex PCR; TCRdb keeps in-frame clones, though not all of them. The table records roughly 4,600 clones, over 70% of them present only once. This sample's time point: week 3, after first cycle of checkpoint inhibitor. The source material was blood, sampled from a patient treated with checkpoint blockade. The origin of the receptors is a human donor with melanoma.

This chain links TRBV29-1 with TRBJ1-2, with a tentative D call TRBD1 (5 bases). V was pared by 0 bases and J by 3 bases, with 17 bases between. From germline, CDR1 is SQVTM and CDR2 ANQGSEA. The CDR3 has 16 amino acids. The DNA of the CDR3 is TGCAGCGTTGAAGATCGGGCCCGGGACGGTGACTATGGCTACACCTTC. As protein: CSVEDRARDGDYGYTF.

The sample holds a few counts of this clone. One end of the junction varies from germline; a read error may be responsible. V usage is TRBV11-3 and J usage is TRBJ1-1; maybe TRBD1 (6 bases). Germline values: CDR1 SGHNT, CDR2 YENEEA. The CDR3 consists of 14 residues. The CDR3 loop reads CASSSGVWNAEAFF. Here the CDR3 DNA reads TGTGCCAGCAGCTCAGGGGTCTGGAACGCTGAAGCTTTCTTT. Based on the CDR3 plus reference TRBV11-3 and TRBJ1-1, the full variable domain is EAGVVQSPRYKIIEKKQPVAFWCNPISGHNTLYWYLQNLGQGPELLIRYENEEAVDDSQLPKDRFSAERLKGVDSTLKIQPAELGDSAVYLCASSSGVWNAEAFFGQGTRLTVV.

This clone was observed a single time. The chain joins TRBV18 to TRBJ2-7; tentatively, D is TRBD1 or TRBD2 (5 bases each). The V gene lost 4 bases and the J gene lost 0 bases, with 10 bases spanning the gap. Germline CDR1 is KGHSH and CDR2 is LQKENI. This CDR3 spans 14 amino acids. The CDR3 DNA sequence: TGTGCCAGCTCACAAGCAGGGAGCTCCTACGAGCAGTACTTC. This translates into CASSQAGSSYEQYF.

This clone showed up just once. The V and J genes are TRBV11-3 and TRBJ2-1, with 8 nucleotides matching TRBD1. The CDR3 loop spans 16 amino acids. V lost 0 bases and J lost 6; bases outside the gene matches: 7. Germline V lookup: CDR1 SGHNT, CDR2 YENEEA. CDR3 protein: CASSLDGQGAFNEQFF. The CDR3, as DNA: TGTGCCAGCAGCTTAGATGGGCAGGGGGCGTTCAATGAGCAGTTCTTC. Full variable domain (outside the CDR3, taken from reference TRBV11-3 and TRBJ2-1): EAGVVQSPRYKIIEKKQPVAFWCNPISGHNTLYWYLQNLGQGPELLIRYENEEAVDDSQLPKDRFSAERLKGVDSTLKIQPAELGDSAVYLCASSLDGQGAFNEQFFGPGTRLTVL.

The gene calls are TRBV9 and TRBJ2-3; D perhaps matches TRBD2 (6 bases). The CDR3 is made up of 16 amino acids. CDR1 SGDLS and CDR2 YYNGEE come from the germline V gene. Trimming took off 0 bases at V and 7 bases at J, with 18 bases between the two ends. This CDR3 reads CASSVDFSGGYYTQYF. CDR3 bases: TGTGCCAGCAGCGTAGATTTTAGCGGTGGTTACTATACGCAGTATTTT.